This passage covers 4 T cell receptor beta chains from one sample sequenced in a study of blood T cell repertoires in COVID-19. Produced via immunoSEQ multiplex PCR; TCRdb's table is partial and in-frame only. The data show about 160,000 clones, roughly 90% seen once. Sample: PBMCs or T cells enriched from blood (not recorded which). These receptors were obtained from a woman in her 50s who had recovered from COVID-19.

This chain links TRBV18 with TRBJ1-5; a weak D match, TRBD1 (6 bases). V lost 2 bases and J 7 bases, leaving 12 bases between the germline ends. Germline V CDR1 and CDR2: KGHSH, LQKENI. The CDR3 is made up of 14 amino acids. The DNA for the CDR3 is TGTGCCAGCTCACCAGACAGGTCCTCCCAGCCCCAGCATTTT. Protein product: CASSPDRSSQPQHF.

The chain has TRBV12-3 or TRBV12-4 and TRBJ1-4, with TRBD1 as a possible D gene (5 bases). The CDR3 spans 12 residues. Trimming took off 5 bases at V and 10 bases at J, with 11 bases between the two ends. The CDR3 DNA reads TGTGCCAGCAGTGTCAGGGTGGCAAAACTGTTTTTT. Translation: CASSVRVAKLFF.

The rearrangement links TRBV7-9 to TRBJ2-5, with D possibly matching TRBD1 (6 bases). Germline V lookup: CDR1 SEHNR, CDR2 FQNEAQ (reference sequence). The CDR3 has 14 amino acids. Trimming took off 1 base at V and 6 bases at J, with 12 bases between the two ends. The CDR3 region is CASSLVQGRQTQYF. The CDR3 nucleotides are TGTGCCAGCAGCTTAGTACAGGGTAGGCAGACCCAGTACTTC.

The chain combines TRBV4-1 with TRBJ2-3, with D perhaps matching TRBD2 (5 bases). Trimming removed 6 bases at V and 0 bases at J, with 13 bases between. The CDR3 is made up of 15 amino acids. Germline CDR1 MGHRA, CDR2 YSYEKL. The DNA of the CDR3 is TGCGCCAGCAGTCTGGAGGATGTAAGCACAGATACGCAGTATTTT. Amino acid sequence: CASSLEDVSTDTQYF.